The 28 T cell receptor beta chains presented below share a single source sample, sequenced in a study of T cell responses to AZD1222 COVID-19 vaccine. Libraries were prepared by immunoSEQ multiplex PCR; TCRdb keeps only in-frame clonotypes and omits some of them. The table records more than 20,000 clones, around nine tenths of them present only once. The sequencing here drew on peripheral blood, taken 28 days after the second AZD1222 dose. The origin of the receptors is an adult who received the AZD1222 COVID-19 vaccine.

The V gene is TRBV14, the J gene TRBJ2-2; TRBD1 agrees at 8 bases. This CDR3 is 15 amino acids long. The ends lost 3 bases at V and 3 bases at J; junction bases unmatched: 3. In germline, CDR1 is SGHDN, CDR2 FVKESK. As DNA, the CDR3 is TGTGCCAGCAGCCAGGGGACAGGTTACACCGGGGAGCTGTTTTTT. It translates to CASSQGTGYTGELFF.

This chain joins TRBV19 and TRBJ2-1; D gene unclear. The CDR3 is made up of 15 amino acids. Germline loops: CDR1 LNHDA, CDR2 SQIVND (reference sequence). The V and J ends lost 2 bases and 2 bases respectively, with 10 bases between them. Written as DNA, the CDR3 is TGTGCCAGTAGTATATTAAGTTTGGCCTACAATGAGCAGTTCTTC. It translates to CASSILSLAYNEQFF.

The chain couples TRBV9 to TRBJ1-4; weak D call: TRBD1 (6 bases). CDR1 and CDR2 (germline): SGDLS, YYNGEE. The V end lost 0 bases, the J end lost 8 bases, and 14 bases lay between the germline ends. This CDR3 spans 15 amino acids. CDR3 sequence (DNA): TGTGCCAGCAGCGTAGCTACAGGGAATTCGGAAAAACTGTTTTTT. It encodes CASSVATGNSEKLFF. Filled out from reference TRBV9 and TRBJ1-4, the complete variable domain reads DSGVTQTPKHLITATGQRVTLRCSPRSGDLSVYWYQQSLDQGLQFLIQYYNGEERAKGNILERFSAQQFPDLHSELNLSSLELGDSALYFCASSVATGNSEKLFFGSGTQLSVL.

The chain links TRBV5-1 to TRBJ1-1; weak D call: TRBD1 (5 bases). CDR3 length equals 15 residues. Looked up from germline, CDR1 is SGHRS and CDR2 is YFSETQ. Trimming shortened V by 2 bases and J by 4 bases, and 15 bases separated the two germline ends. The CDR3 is CASSLETVLSTEAFF. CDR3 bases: TGCGCCAGCAGCTTAGAGACAGTCCTGAGCACTGAAGCTTTCTTT. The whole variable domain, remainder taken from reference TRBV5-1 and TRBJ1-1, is KAGVTQTPRYLIKTRGQQVTLSCSPISGHRSVSWYQQTPGQGLQFLFEYFSETQRNKGNFPGRFSGRQFSNSRSEMNVSTLELGDSALYLCASSLETVLSTEAFFGQGTRLTVV.

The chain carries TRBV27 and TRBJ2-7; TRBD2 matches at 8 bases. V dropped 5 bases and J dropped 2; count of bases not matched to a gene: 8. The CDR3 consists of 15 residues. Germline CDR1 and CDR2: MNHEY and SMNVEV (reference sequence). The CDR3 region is CASSAPGTRPYEQYF. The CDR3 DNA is TGTGCCAGCAGTGCCCCCGGGACTAGACCCTACGAGCAGTACTTC.

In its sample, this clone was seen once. In DNA, the CDR3 is TGTGCCAGCAGTTACTGGGCTAGCGGCACAGATACGCAGTATTTT. This translates into CASSYWASGTDTQYF. The chain is built from TRBV6-5 and TRBJ2-3; TRBD2 might be the D (6 bases). V gave up 1 base and J gave up 1 base, with 9 bases separating them. The CDR3 spans 15 residues. Germline CDR1 reads MNHEY; CDR2 reads SVGAGI.

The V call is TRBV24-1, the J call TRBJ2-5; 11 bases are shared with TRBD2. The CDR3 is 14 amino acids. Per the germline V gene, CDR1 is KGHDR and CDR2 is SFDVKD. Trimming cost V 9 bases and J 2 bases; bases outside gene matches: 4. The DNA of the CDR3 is TGTGCCACCGCGACTAGCGGGACGCAAGAGACCCAGTACTTC. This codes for CATATSGTQETQYF.

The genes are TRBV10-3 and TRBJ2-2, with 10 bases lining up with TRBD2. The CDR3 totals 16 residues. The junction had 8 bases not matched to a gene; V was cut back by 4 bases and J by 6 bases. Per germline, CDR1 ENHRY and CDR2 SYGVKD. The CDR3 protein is CAISGDSGRKAGELFF. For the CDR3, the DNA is TGTGCCATCAGTGGTGATAGCGGGAGGAAAGCCGGGGAGCTGTTTTTT.

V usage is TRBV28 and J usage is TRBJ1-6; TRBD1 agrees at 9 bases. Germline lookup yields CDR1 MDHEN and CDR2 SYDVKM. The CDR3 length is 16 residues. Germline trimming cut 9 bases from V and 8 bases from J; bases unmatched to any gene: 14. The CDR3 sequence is CARLEPGQGKDSPLHF. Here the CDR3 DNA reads TGTGCCAGATTAGAGCCGGGACAGGGTAAAGATTCACCCCTCCACTTT.

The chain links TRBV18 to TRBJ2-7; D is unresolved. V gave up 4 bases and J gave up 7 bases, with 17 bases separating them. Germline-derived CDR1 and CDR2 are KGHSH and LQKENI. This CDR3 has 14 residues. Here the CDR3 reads CASSREQQLREQYF. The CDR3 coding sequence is TGTGCCAGCTCACGGGAACAGCAACTACGAGAGCAGTACTTC.

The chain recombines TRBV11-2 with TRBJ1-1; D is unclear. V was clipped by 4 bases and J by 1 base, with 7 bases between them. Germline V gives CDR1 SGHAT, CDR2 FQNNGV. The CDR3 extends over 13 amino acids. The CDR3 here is CASSWTGNTEAFF. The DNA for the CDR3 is TGTGCCAGCAGCTGGACGGGGAACACTGAAGCTTTCTTT.

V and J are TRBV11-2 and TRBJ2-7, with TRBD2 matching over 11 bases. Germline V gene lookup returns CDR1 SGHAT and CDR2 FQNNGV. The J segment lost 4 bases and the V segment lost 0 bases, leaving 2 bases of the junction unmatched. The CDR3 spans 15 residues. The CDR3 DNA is TGTGCCAGCAGCTTAGATACTAGCGGGAGATACGAGCAGTACTTC. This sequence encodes CASSLDTSGRYEQYF. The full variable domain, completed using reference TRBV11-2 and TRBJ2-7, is EAGVAQSPRYKIIEKRQSVAFWCNPISGHATLYWYQQILGQGPKLLIQFQNNGVVDDSQLPKDRFSAERLKGVDSTLKIQPAKLEDSAVYLCASSLDTSGRYEQYFGPGTRLTVT.

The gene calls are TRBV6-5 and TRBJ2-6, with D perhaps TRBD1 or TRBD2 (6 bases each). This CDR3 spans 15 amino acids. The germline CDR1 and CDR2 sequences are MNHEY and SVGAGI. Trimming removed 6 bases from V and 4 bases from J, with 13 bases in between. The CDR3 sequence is CASRGGQSGANVLTF. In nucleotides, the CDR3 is TGTGCCAGCAGGGGAGGACAGTCGGGGGCCAACGTCCTGACTTTC.

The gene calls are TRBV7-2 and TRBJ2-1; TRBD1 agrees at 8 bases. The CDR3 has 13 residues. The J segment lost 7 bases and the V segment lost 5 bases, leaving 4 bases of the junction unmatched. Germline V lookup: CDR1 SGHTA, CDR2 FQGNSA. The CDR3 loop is CASSSWTGNEQFF. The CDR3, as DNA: TGTGCCAGCAGCAGTTGGACAGGGAATGAGCAGTTCTTC.

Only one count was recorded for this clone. CDR3 residues: CASSQGIENEQFF. The CDR3 DNA is TGTGCCAGCAGCCAGGGTATTGAGAATGAGCAGTTCTTC. This chain connects TRBV7-3 to TRBJ2-1, with a possible D match to TRBD1 (5 bases). CDR3 length: 13 residues. The germline CDR1 and CDR2 sequences are SGHTA and FQGTGA. Trimming pared 5 bases from V and 7 bases from J, leaving 12 bases between.

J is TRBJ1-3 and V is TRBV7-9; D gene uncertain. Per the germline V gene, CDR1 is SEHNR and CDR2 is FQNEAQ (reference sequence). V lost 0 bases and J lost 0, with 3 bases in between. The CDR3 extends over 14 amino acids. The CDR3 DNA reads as TGTGCCAGCAGCTTAGCGGCCTCTGGAAACACCATATATTTT. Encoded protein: CASSLAASGNTIYF.

CDR3 nucleotide sequence: TGTGCCAGCAGTTATAGGATAGCGGGCGAGACCCAGTACTTC. This encodes CASSYRIAGETQYF. V is TRBV27 and J is TRBJ2-5; 7 nucleotides match TRBD2. Germline V lookup: CDR1 MNHEY, CDR2 SMNVEV (reference sequence). Trimming cost V 4 bases and J 5 bases; bases outside gene matches: 7. The CDR3 has 14 residues.

The CDR3 is CASSLNGAGLGGGPQHF. The CDR3 nucleotides are TGCGCCAGCAGCCTAAATGGGGCAGGGCTAGGCGGGGGGCCCCAGCATTTT. This sequence joins TRBV4-1 and TRBJ1-5; D might be TRBD1 (5 bases). Germline values: CDR1 MGHRA, CDR2 YSYEKL. V shed 4 bases and J shed 9 bases, with 25 bases lying between them. This CDR3 has 17 residues.

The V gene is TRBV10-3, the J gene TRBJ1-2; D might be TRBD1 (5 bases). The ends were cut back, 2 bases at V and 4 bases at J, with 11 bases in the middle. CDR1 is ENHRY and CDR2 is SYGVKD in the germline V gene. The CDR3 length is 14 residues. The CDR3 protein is CAISEPDIAYGYTF. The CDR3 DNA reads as TGTGCCATCAGTGAGCCGGACATTGCCTATGGCTACACCTTC.

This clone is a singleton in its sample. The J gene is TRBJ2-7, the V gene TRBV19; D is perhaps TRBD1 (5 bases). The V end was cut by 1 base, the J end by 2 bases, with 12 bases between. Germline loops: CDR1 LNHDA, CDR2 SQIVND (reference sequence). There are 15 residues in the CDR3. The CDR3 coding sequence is TGTGCCAGTAGTATAGCAGCGACAGTGGCCTACGAGCAGTACTTC. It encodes CASSIAATVAYEQYF.

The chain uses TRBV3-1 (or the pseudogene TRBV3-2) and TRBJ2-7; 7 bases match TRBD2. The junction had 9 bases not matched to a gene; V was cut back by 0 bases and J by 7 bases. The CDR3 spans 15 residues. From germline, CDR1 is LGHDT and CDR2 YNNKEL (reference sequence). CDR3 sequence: CASSQDLAGVSEQYF. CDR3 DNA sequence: TGTGCCAGCAGCCAAGATCTGGCGGGAGTGAGTGAGCAGTACTTC.

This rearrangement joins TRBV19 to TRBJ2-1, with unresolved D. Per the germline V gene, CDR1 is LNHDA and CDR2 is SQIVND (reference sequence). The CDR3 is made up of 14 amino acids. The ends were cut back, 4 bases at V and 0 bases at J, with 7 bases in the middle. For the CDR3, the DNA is TGTGCCAGTAGTACCATGAGCTCCTACAATGAGCAGTTCTTC. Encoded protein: CASSTMSSYNEQFF.

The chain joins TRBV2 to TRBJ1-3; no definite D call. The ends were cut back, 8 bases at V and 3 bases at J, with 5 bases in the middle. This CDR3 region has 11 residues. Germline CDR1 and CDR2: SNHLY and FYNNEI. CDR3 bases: TGTGCCAGCGACCTTGGAAACACCATATATTTT. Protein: CASDLGNTIYF.

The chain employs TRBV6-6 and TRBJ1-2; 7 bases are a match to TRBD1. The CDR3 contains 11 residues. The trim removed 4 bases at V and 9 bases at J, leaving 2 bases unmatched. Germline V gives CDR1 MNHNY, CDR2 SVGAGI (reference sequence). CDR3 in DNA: TGTGCCAGCAGTTGGGACAGTCGCTACACCTTC. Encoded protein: CASSWDSRYTF.

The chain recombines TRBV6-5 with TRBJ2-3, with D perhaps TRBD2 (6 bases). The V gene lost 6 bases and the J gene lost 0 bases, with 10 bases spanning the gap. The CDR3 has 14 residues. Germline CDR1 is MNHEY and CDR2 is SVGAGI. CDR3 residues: CASRSGLSTDTQYF. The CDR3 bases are TGTGCCAGCAGAAGCGGACTAAGCACAGATACGCAGTATTTT.

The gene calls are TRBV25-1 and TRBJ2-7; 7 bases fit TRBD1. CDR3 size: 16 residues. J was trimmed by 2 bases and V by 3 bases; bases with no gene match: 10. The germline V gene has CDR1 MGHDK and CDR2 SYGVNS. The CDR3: CASSESTGSNTYEQYF. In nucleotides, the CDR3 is TGTGCCAGCAGTGAGTCGACAGGGTCGAACACCTACGAGCAGTACTTC.

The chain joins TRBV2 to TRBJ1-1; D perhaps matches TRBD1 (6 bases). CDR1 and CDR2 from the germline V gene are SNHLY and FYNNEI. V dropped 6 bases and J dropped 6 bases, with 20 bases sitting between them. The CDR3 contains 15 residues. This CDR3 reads CASSETTGSWAEAFF. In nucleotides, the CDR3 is TGTGCCAGCAGCGAGACCACAGGGTCGTGGGCTGAAGCTTTCTTT.

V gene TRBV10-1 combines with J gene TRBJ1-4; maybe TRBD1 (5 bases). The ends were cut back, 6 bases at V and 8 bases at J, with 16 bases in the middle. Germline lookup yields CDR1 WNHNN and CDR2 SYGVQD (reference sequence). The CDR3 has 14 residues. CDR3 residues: CASSPGGTAEKLFF. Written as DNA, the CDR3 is TGCGCCAGCAGCCCTGGGGGGACCGCAGAAAAACTGTTTTTT.